Following are 15 T cell receptor beta chains from one sample sequenced in a study of beta chain features in type 1 diabetes (dated by TCRdb to between 2017 and 2018). The antigens for these receptors are not known. Libraries were built with the immunoSEQ multiplex PCR assay. The entire amount of isolated RNA was reverse transcribed using the High Capacity cDNA Reverse Transcription Kit, so the sequenced TCRB transcripts were expressed ones. TCRdb re-hosts the immuneACCESS table, in-frame sequences only. Its copies lack some clones; in the studies checked, an unresolved V gene accounts for under half of them, and the cause for the rest is not known. For this sample the table gives roughly 400,000 clones, of which 9.5% to 10% were detected only once. The ten largest clones represent roughly 0.54% of the sample. Study-wide conclusions, independent of this receptor: A moderate but significant shortening of TCRB CDR3 length was observed in type 1 diabetes patients in all four CD4+ subsets.

Sequencing input: central memory CD4+ T cells from blood. Every receptor here comes from a young man with type 1 diabetes.

For this clone: The germline gene is not matched at one end of the junction; a read error may be the cause. This chain links TRBV18 with TRBJ2-7; D is unclear. The CDR3 loop spans 13 amino acids. Germline V gene sequence: CDR1 KGHSH, CDR2 LQKENI. CDR3 sequence reads: CASSERSDRSTQF. The CDR3 nucleotides are TGTGCCAGCTCCGAGAGATCAGACCGGTCCACCCAATTC.

In its sample, this clone was seen a few times. CDR3 sequence: CASTSQAASTDTQYF. In nucleotides, the CDR3 is TGTGCCAGCACTTCGCAGGCGGCTAGCACAGATACGCAGTATTTT. This sequence joins TRBV5-4 and TRBJ2-3, with no clear D. Germline assignment: CDR1 SGHNT and CDR2 YYREEE (reference sequence). CDR3 size: 15 residues. The ends were cut back, 6 bases at V and 0 bases at J, with 14 bases in the middle.

The chain carries TRBV5-6 and TRBJ2-5, with D possibly being TRBD2 (5 bases). Germline values: CDR1 SGHDT, CDR2 YYEEEE. V dropped 2 bases and J dropped 5 bases, with 13 bases sitting between them. This CDR3 is 14 amino acids long. The CDR3 DNA reads as TGTGCCAGCAGCTTACCCGCGGGTTTGGAGACCCAGTACTTC. Residues: CASSLPAGLETQYF.

This clone turned up a few times. This rearrangement joins TRBV7-2 to TRBJ1-5, with unresolved D. From germline, CDR1 is SGHTA and CDR2 FQGNSA. CDR3 length: 19 residues. Trimming took 5 bases from V and 0 from J, leaving 23 bases between them. The CDR3 DNA reads TGTGCCAGCAGCCCCGACCACGGATCACTAACCTATAGCAATCAGCCCCAGCATTTT. It encodes CASSPDHGSLTYSNQPQHF.

This clone occurred many times. The V and J genes are TRBV7-2 and TRBJ2-1, with 9 nucleotides matching TRBD2. Germline CDR1 and CDR2: SGHTA and FQGNSA. CDR3 length: 16 amino acids. J gave up 7 bases and V 2 bases, and 9 bases lay outside the gene matches. The CDR3 DNA reads as TGTGCCAGCAGCTTACGGGTACTAGCGGGCAGGAATGAGCAGTTCTTC. Amino acids: CASSLRVLAGRNEQFF.

The chain has TRBV5-1 and TRBJ2-1, with 11 bases fitting TRBD2. Germline-derived CDR1 and CDR2 are SGHRS and YFSETQ. Losses at the gene ends were 5 bases for V and 9 bases for J; bases not matched to a gene: 10. The CDR3 totals 15 residues. The CDR3: CASSERLAGLVEQFF. The CDR3 DNA reads as TGCGCCAGCAGTGAAAGACTAGCGGGATTGGTTGAGCAGTTCTTC. Supplemented by reference TRBV5-1 and TRBJ2-1, the full variable domain reads KAGVTQTPRYLIKTRGQQVTLSCSPISGHRSVSWYQQTPGQGLQFLFEYFSETQRNKGNFPGRFSGRQFSNSRSEMNVSTLELGDSALYLCASSERLAGLVEQFFGPGTRLTVL.

The V gene is TRBV28, the J gene TRBJ1-4; 8 bases line up with TRBD1. The CDR3 covers 15 residues. Germline V gives CDR1 MDHEN, CDR2 SYDVKM. The ends lost 4 bases at V and 4 bases at J; junction bases unmatched: 5. In DNA form, the CDR3 reads TGTGCCAGCAGTTCGACAGGGGCCGGTAATGAAAAACTGTTTTTT. The encoded protein is CASSSTGAGNEKLFF.

The chain carries TRBV5-8 and TRBJ2-7; 11 nucleotides agree with TRBD2. The junction had 9 bases not matched to a gene; V was cut back by 1 base and J by 12 bases. CDR3 length: 14 amino acids. Germline assignment: CDR1 SGHTS and CDR2 YDEGEE. CDR3 residues: CASSLTSGSGNGYF. In DNA, the CDR3 is TGTGCCAGCAGCTTGACTAGCGGGAGTGGGAACGGGTACTTC.

This clone appeared a few times. The chain recombines TRBV18 with TRBJ2-2, with D unclear. This CDR3 is built from 16 residues. V shed 3 bases and J shed 3 bases, with 14 bases lying between them. CDR1 is KGHSH and CDR2 is LQKENI in the germline V gene. The CDR3 nucleotides are TGTGCCAGCTCACCGGAATACGGTCCGGACACCGGGGAGCTGTTTTTT. Its protein product is CASSPEYGPDTGELFF.

This clone showed up just a few times. The V and J genes are TRBV6-1 and TRBJ2-5, with 7 positions matching TRBD1. The CDR3 spans 13 residues. Germline values: CDR1 MNHNS, CDR2 SASEGT. Trimming took 8 bases from V and 4 from J; bases not matched to a gene: 7. DNA of the CDR3: TGTGCCAGCCTCTCCCGGGACAGAGAGACCCAGTACTTC. Translating gives CASLSRDRETQYF.

The genes are TRBV5-6 and TRBJ2-5, with D possibly called TRBD1 or TRBD2 (5 bases each). The CDR3 runs to 13 residues. Germline V lookup: CDR1 SGHDT, CDR2 YYEEEE. V was clipped by 4 bases and J by 4 bases, with 11 bases between them. CDR3 nucleotide sequence: TGTGCCAGCAGCCTCCGGGACGCAGAGACCCAGTACTTC. This codes for CASSLRDAETQYF.

This clone appeared a few times. The chain uses TRBV2 and TRBJ2-7, with TRBD1 identical over 7 bases. Germline CDR1 is SNHLY and CDR2 is FYNNEI. With 6 bases clipped from V and 0 bases from J, the junction kept 8 bases outside the gene matches. This CDR3 region has 15 residues. The CDR3 is CASRENRDSSYEQYF. The CDR3 nucleotides read TGTGCCAGCAGGGAAAACCGGGACAGCTCCTACGAGCAGTACTTC.

This clone was observed a handful of times. DNA of the CDR3: TGTGCCAGCAGCTTGGAGTTAGGGGGGCGAGGCGAGCAGTACTTC. This translates into CASSLELGGRGEQYF. The chain has TRBV5-6 and TRBJ2-7; either TRBD1 or TRBD2 may supply D (6 bases each). CDR3 size: 15 residues. Germline V gene sequence: CDR1 SGHDT, CDR2 YYEEEE. Trimming stripped 0 bases from V and 6 bases from J, with 16 bases between.

This rearrangement joins TRBV5-4 to TRBJ2-7; TRBD1 matches at 11 bases. The CDR3 runs to 14 residues. The junction had 4 bases not matched to a gene; V was cut back by 6 bases and J by 2 bases. Looked up from germline, CDR1 is SGHNT and CDR2 is YYREEE (reference sequence). The CDR3 region is CASTVDRGPYEQYF. The CDR3, as DNA: TGTGCCAGCACCGTGGACAGGGGGCCCTACGAGCAGTACTTC.

This clone showed up just a few times. DNA for the CDR3: TGTGCCAGTAGTATCCAGGGTGGCAACGAGCAGTACTTC. Translating gives CASSIQGGNEQYF. The genes are TRBV19 and TRBJ2-7; D perhaps matches TRBD1 (5 bases). The V end lost 3 bases, the J end lost 5 bases, and 11 bases lay between the germline ends. Germline values: CDR1 LNHDA, CDR2 SQIVND (reference sequence). CDR3 length equals 13 residues.